This is a list of T cell receptor beta chains from one sample in a study of OX40 agonist ivuxolimab in advanced cancers. Only in-frame clones appear in the TCRdb table, and some are missing; sequencing was by immunoSEQ multiplex PCR. Found here are about 89,000 clones, around nine tenths of them singletons; the top ten hold approximately 0.28%. The sequencing used CD4+ or CD8+ T cells sorted from blood, collected in a trial of the OX40 agonist ivuxolimab. These receptor sequences come from an adult with an advanced solid tumor such as melanoma, head and neck, liver or kidney cancer. The conserved cysteine and the conserved F or W are not part of the CDR3 here.

TRBJ1-1,TRBV5-4,ASSQAVGNTEAF
TRBJ2-1,TRBV5-6,ASSLAWWGGNEQF
TRBJ2-2,TRBV4-2,ASSWGRNTGELF
TRBJ1-5,TRBV7-2,ASSFQNQPQH
TRBJ1-3,TRBV2,ASRYPGIGNTIY
TRBJ2-1,TRBV7-6,ASSLTTRDEQF
TRBJ2-7,TRBV4-1,ASSPRLAVSYEQY
TRBJ1-1,TRBV7-9,ASSLTGSDTEAF
TRBJ1-5,TRBV7-8,ASSYRDGNQPQH
TRBJ2-7,TRBV14,ASSSRLAGGYEQY
TRBJ1-1,TRBV7-9,ASSPLQGALTEAF
TRBJ2-5,TRBV7-2,ASSLGQAGETQY
TRBJ1-1,TRBV5-1,ASSTGQGATEAF
TRBJ2-1,TRBV7-3,ASSPSGLAGWNEQF
TRBJ1-4,TRBV5-6,ASSAGASNEKLF
TRBJ2-2,TRBV5-8,ASSPWGTGELF
TRBJ1-5,TRBV25-1,ASSLTGSNQPQH
TRBJ1-5,TRBV18,TSSPSGGFNQPQH
TRBJ1-2,TRBV28,ASSFLGTGGYGYT